This T cell receptor beta chain is drawn from a study of blood T cell repertoires in COVID-19. Clones were read by immunoSEQ multiplex PCR, and TCRdb kept only the in-frame ones, dropping some. The sample has roughly 300,000 clones; over 70% are singletons. CDR1 is LNHDA, CDR2 SQIVND, per germline (reference sequence). The junction had 5 bases not matched to a gene; V was cut back by 4 bases and J by 1 base. The CDR3 sequence is 16 residues long. The rearrangement links TRBV19 to TRBJ1-5; TRBD1 agrees at 9 bases. The material sequenced was peripheral blood. The sequence was obtained from a woman aged 45-65 years with acute or convalescent COVID-19. The CDR3 region is CASSTGQGKSNQPQHF. CDR3 in DNA: TGTGCCAGTAGTACCGGACAGGGGAAGAGCAATCAGCCCCAGCATTTT.